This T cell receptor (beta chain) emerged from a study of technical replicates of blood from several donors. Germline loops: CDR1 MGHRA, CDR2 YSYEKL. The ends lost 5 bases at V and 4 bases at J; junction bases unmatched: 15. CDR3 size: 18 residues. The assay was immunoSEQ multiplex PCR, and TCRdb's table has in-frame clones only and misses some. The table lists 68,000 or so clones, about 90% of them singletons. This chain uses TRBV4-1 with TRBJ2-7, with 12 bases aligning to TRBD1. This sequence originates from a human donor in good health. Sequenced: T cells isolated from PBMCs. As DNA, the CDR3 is TGCGCCAGCAGCAATAGTAGGACCGGGACAGGGGGCGGATACGAGCAGTACTTC. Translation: CASSNSRTGTGGGYEQYF.